A single sample is the source of the 26 T cell receptor beta chains below, sequenced in a study of T cell responses to AZD1222 COVID-19 vaccine. Generated by immunoSEQ multiplex PCR, the TCRdb table keeps only in-frame clones and is missing some. The table has about 120,000 clones, approximately 87% seen once. The specimen was peripheral blood, collected on day 0 of AZD1222 vaccination. All receptors derive from an adult in good health.

CDR3 sequence reads: CASSLAELLNTEAFF. Here the CDR3 DNA reads TGTGCCAGCAGCTTGGCGGAGCTGTTGAACACTGAAGCTTTCTTT. This chain joins TRBV5-4 and TRBJ1-1; D call uncertain. There are 15 residues in the CDR3. Germline V gene data show CDR1 as SGHNT and CDR2 as YYREEE (reference sequence). The germline V and J ends were trimmed by 0 bases and 0 bases, with 9 bases remaining between them.

V gene TRBV19 combines with J gene TRBJ1-2; D remains ambiguous. Trimming removed 2 bases at V and 7 bases at J, with 8 bases between. This CDR3 is built from 12 residues. The germline V gene encodes CDR1 LNHDA and CDR2 SQIVND (reference sequence). CDR3 DNA sequence: TGTGCCAGTAGTATAATGCGGGGTGGCTACACCTTC. It translates to CASSIMRGGYTF.

The chain uses TRBV6-5 and TRBJ2-1, with D perhaps given as TRBD1 or TRBD2 (5 bases each). V dropped 7 bases and J dropped 5 bases, with 18 bases sitting between them. The CDR3 is 15 amino acids. Looked up from germline, CDR1 is MNHEY and CDR2 is SVGAGI. The CDR3 loop is CASKAWGSGDNEQFF. In DNA, the CDR3 is TGTGCCAGCAAAGCCTGGGGGAGTGGGGACAATGAGCAGTTCTTC.

This chain uses TRBV18 with TRBJ2-7, with D possibly TRBD2 on 6 matching bases. V was trimmed by 4 bases and J by 6 bases, leaving 19 bases between them. The length of the CDR3 is 15 residues. Germline CDR1 is KGHSH and CDR2 is LQKENI. CDR3 protein: CASSLGGDLFFEQYF. In DNA form, the CDR3 reads TGTGCCAGCTCACTAGGTGGGGACTTATTTTTCGAGCAGTACTTC.

The V and J genes are TRBV6-5 and TRBJ2-7, with D uncertain. The V gene's germline CDR1 is MNHEY and CDR2 SVGAGI. This CDR3 comprises 12 residues. Trimming took 2 bases from V and 3 from J, leaving 5 bases between them. The CDR3 DNA sequence: TGTGCCAGCAGTTACAAGGGCTACGAGCAGTACTTC. Translating gives CASSYKGYEQYF.

The CDR3 protein is CASSLTGTGGTQPQHF. Here the CDR3 DNA reads TGTGCCAGCAGTTTAACCGGGACAGGGGGCACTCAGCCCCAGCATTTT. The gene calls are TRBV27 and TRBJ1-5; 12 bases are shared with TRBD1. CDR1 is MNHEY, CDR2 SMNVEV, per germline (reference sequence). The ends lost 2 bases at V and 6 bases at J; junction bases unmatched: 5. The CDR3 runs to 16 residues.

V and J are TRBV19 and TRBJ2-1, with D possibly being TRBD1 or TRBD2 (5 bases each). Germline lookup yields CDR1 LNHDA and CDR2 SQIVND (reference sequence). Deletions cut 3 bases from V and 10 bases from J, with 13 bases between. The CDR3 extends over 13 amino acids. Written as DNA, the CDR3 is TGTGCCAGTAGTATCGGGACCGGTGGGGAGCAGTTCTTC. Translating it yields CASSIGTGGEQFF.

The chain employs TRBV10-3 and TRBJ2-1, with TRBD2 identical over 9 bases. This CDR3 is built from 13 residues. The V gene end was trimmed by 5 bases and the J gene end by 8 bases; junction bases not matched to a gene: 4. CDR1 and CDR2 from the germline V gene are ENHRY and SYGVKD. CDR3: CAISPSGIDEQFF. The CDR3 DNA reads TGTGCCATCAGTCCTAGCGGGATCGATGAGCAGTTCTTC.

The V gene is TRBV12-3 or TRBV12-4, the J gene TRBJ2-2; TRBD2 matches at 8 bases. V gave up 6 bases and J gave up 7 bases; unmatched junction bases: 4. The CDR3 runs to 13 residues. The CDR3: CASRAGEIGELFF. The CDR3 DNA is TGTGCCAGCAGAGCGGGAGAGATCGGGGAGCTGTTTTTT.

Here the CDR3 DNA reads TGTGCCAGCATTATCCAGAGCACAGATACGCAGTATTTT. Translating gives CASIIQSTDTQYF. The gene calls are TRBV2 and TRBJ2-3; no reliable D call. This CDR3 has 13 amino acids. Germline lookup yields CDR1 SNHLY and CDR2 FYNNEI. Trimming shortened V by 7 bases and J by 0 bases, and 8 bases separated the two germline ends.

V is TRBV11-2 and J is TRBJ2-2; D is unresolved. The germline V gene encodes CDR1 SGHAT and CDR2 FQNNGV. There are 15 residues in the CDR3. Trimming took 5 bases from V and 4 from J, leaving 14 bases between them. CDR3 region: CASSRNTGFTGELFF. CDR3 DNA sequence: TGTGCCAGCAGCCGCAACACGGGTTTCACCGGGGAGCTGTTTTTT. Full variable domain (missing parts from reference TRBV11-2 and TRBJ2-2): EAGVAQSPRYKIIEKRQSVAFWCNPISGHATLYWYQQILGQGPKLLIQFQNNGVVDDSQLPKDRFSAERLKGVDSTLKIQPAKLEDSAVYLCASSRNTGFTGELFFGEGSRLTVL.

This chain joins TRBV19 and TRBJ2-7; D may be TRBD1 (6 bases). This CDR3 is built from 15 residues. V was trimmed by 4 bases and J by 0 bases, leaving 13 bases between them. The germline V gene encodes CDR1 LNHDA and CDR2 SQIVND (reference sequence). The CDR3 sequence is CASSTSGTTSYEQYF. In DNA, the CDR3 is TGTGCCAGTAGTACCTCCGGGACAACCTCCTACGAGCAGTACTTC.

The CDR3 nucleotides read TGTGCCAGCAGCCTCCGCCCAGGGGCAGATACGCAGTATTTT. It is translated as CASSLRPGADTQYF. This chain connects TRBV9 to TRBJ2-3; weak D call: TRBD1 (6 bases). The CDR3 extends over 14 amino acids. Trimming cost V 4 bases and J 4 bases, with 13 bases left between them. In germline, CDR1 is SGDLS, CDR2 YYNGEE.

The rearrangement links TRBV14 to TRBJ2-1; D remains unclear. The CDR3 consists of 17 residues. Per germline, CDR1 SGHDN and CDR2 FVKESK. V gave up 1 base and J gave up 0 bases, with 13 bases separating them. The CDR3: CASSQGRGLSSYNEQFF. CDR3 sequence (DNA): TGTGCCAGCAGCCAAGGGCGCGGTCTGAGCTCCTACAATGAGCAGTTCTTC.

This clone has just a few counts. CDR3 bases: TGTGCCAGCTCCCGAACAGGGTCCGGGGAGCTGTTTTTT. Its protein product is CASSRTGSGELFF. This chain connects TRBV18 to TRBJ2-2; possibly TRBD1 for D (6 bases). V was shortened by 6 bases and J by 6 bases, with 11 bases between the two germline ends. Germline CDR1 is KGHSH and CDR2 is LQKENI. The CDR3 spans 13 residues.

The sample holds one count of this clone. The rearrangement joins TRBV9 to TRBJ2-1, with a possible D match to TRBD2 (5 bases). This CDR3 region has 14 residues. Trimming cost V 3 bases and J 4 bases, with 11 bases left between them. From germline, CDR1 is SGDLS and CDR2 YYNGEE. CDR3 nucleotide sequence: TGTGCCAGCAGCGATGGGAGTGGGTACAATGAGCAGTTCTTC. It codes for CASSDGSGYNEQFF.

In its sample, this clone was seen once. CDR3 DNA sequence: TGCGCCAGCAGCCACTCTCGGGGGGTGAACACTGAAGCTTTCTTT. It is translated as CASSHSRGVNTEAFF. The rearrangement joins TRBV4-3 to TRBJ1-1; the D gene is possibly TRBD1 (5 bases). Germline V CDR1 and CDR2: LGHNA, YSLEER. Between the trimmed V and J ends, which lost 3 bases and 0 bases, there was a span of 11 bases. This CDR3 spans 15 amino acids.

This clone was observed a few times. The chain combines TRBV28 with TRBJ2-7; D may be TRBD1 (5 bases). Trimming took off 1 base at V and 6 bases at J, with 13 bases between the two ends. CDR1 is MDHEN, CDR2 SYDVKM, per germline. The CDR3 length is 14 residues. The CDR3 nucleotides are TGTGCCAGCAGTTTATTTCCGACAGAAGGCGAGCAGTACTTC. This gives the protein CASSLFPTEGEQYF.

J is TRBJ1-1 and V is TRBV6-1; TRBD1 aligns across 7 bases. The ends lost 1 base at V and 3 bases at J; junction bases unmatched: 5. The CDR3 extends over 15 amino acids. CDR1 is MNHNS and CDR2 is SASEGT in the germline V gene. DNA for the CDR3: TGTGCCAGCAGTGAAGAGGCCAGGGGGTACACTGAAGCTTTCTTT. Residues: CASSEEARGYTEAFF.

V is TRBV19 and J is TRBJ1-1, with D possibly being TRBD1 (5 bases). From germline, CDR1 is LNHDA and CDR2 SQIVND (reference sequence). The CDR3 consists of 13 residues. V was cut by 4 bases and J by 5 bases, with 11 bases left in between. Here the CDR3 DNA reads TGTGCCAGTAGTAGGGGGACGGAGACTGAAGCTTTCTTT. Encoded protein: CASSRGTETEAFF.

The V and J genes are TRBV7-8 and TRBJ1-4; D is unresolved. Germline CDR1 reads SGHVS; CDR2 reads FQNEAQ. Trimming took 5 bases from V and 6 from J, leaving 16 bases between them. CDR3 length: 15 amino acids. The CDR3 region is CASSLTDPGDEKLFF. The CDR3 DNA is TGTGCCAGCAGCCTCACAGACCCGGGCGATGAAAAACTGTTTTTT.

The J gene is TRBJ1-5, the V gene TRBV23-1, with 7 positions matching TRBD1. TRBV23-1 is marked as an open reading frame, function uncertain. Unmatched junction bases numbered 8, after V lost 8 bases and J lost 7 bases. The length of the CDR3 is 13 residues. The chain's CDR3 is CASRTDRDQPQHF. The CDR3 DNA sequence: TGCGCCAGCCGGACTGACAGGGACCAGCCCCAGCATTTT.

Turning to this clone: The sample holds other DNA sequences that translate to the same CDR3. The chain couples TRBV7-2 to TRBJ2-7; no definite D call. The CDR3 consists of 16 residues. Germline V gives CDR1 SGHTA, CDR2 FQGNSA. V was pared by 4 bases and J by 0 bases, with 16 bases between. The CDR3: CASSSPSRTGSYEQYF. The CDR3 DNA follows: TGTGCCAGCAGCTCCCCCTCGAGGACGGGCTCCTACGAGCAGTACTTC.

With regard to this clone: The DNA is omitted, as the CDR3 cannot be located on it reliably, and the CDR3 follows TCRdb's listing. This chain joins TRBV7-9 and TRBJ2-5. Germline CDR1 reads SEHNR; CDR2 reads FQNEAQ (reference sequence). A total of 14 residues make up the CDR3, ends included. The CDR3 sequence is CASRLSGPQETQYF.

The chain employs TRBV24-1 and TRBJ2-7; TRBD2 matches 14 bases. This CDR3 contains 17 residues. Germline CDR1 reads KGHDR; CDR2 reads SFDVKD. V shed 2 bases, J shed 8 bases, and the junction held 10 bases outside the gene matches. CDR3 amino acids: CATSDSHPGTSGSKQYF. The CDR3 coding sequence is TGTGCCACCAGTGATTCCCACCCAGGGACTAGCGGGAGCAAGCAGTACTTC.

The rearrangement joins TRBV7-9 to TRBJ2-1; 9 positions agree with TRBD2. With 0 bases clipped from V and 4 bases from J, the junction kept 13 bases outside the gene matches. The CDR3 is 19 residues long. CDR1 and CDR2 from the germline V gene are SEHNR and FQNEAQ (reference sequence). The CDR3: CASSLAHVSGSGRYNEQFF. CDR3 sequence (DNA): TGTGCCAGCAGCTTAGCCCACGTTAGCGGGAGTGGGAGGTACAATGAGCAGTTCTTC.